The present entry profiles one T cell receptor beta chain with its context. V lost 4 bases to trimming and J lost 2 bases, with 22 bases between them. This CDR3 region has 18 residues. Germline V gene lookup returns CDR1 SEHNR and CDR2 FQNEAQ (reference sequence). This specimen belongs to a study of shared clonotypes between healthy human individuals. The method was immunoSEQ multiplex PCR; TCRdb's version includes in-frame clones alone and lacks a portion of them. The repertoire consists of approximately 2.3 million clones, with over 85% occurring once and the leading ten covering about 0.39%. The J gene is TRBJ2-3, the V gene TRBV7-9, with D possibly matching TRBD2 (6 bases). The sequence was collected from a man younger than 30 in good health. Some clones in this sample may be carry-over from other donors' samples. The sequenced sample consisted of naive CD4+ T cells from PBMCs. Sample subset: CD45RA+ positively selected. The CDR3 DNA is TGTGCCAGCAGCTCCCCACCCGGGACTTTTATACTCACAGATACGCAGTATTTT. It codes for CASSSPPGTFILTDTQYF.